One sample yielded the 2 T cell receptor beta chains listed below, sequenced in a study of cytomegalovirus exposure and HLA in healthy donors. The PCR contained 60 Vbeta and 13 Jbeta primers. Clones were read by immunoSEQ multiplex PCR, and TCRdb kept only the in-frame ones, dropping some. Of about 210,000 clones listed, about four fifths are singletons. The sample consisted of PBMCs. The receptors here all came from a man aged 40-49 years in good health and CMV-seropositive.

The gene calls are TRBV10-1 and TRBJ1-1; a weak D match, TRBD1 (5 bases). Trimming cost V 0 bases and J 4 bases, with 9 bases left between them. The CDR3 runs to 14 residues. Germline CDR1 WNHNN, CDR2 SYGVQD (reference sequence). The CDR3 DNA is TGCGCCAGCAGTGAGTCGGGGGGGATCACTGAAGCTTTCTTT. Its translation: CASSESGGITEAFF.

The chain carries TRBV5-1 and TRBJ1-1, with a tentative D call TRBD1 (6 bases). Germline-derived CDR1 and CDR2 are SGHRS and YFSETQ. The V and J ends lost 4 bases and 1 base respectively, with 20 bases between them. CDR3 size: 17 residues. CDR3 in amino acids: CASSTTGGAQTNTEAFF. In DNA form, the CDR3 reads TGCGCCAGCAGCACTACGGGGGGGGCACAGACGAACACTGAAGCTTTCTTT.